This TCR beta chain was profiled in a study of T cell responses to AZD1222 COVID-19 vaccine. Profiled with immunoSEQ multiplex PCR; TCRdb holds only in-frame clones, not every one. This table has around 120,000 clones, 92% appearing once. V lost 3 bases and J lost 2, with 4 bases in between. The CDR3 has 12 residues. CDR1 and CDR2 (germline): SGHTA, FQGNSA. Here the sequenced sample was peripheral blood, taken on day 0 of AZD1222 vaccination. This clonotype originated in an adult in good health. The chain recombines TRBV7-2 with TRBJ1-1; no firm D call. The CDR3: CASSFFNTEAFF. The CDR3 DNA sequence: TGTGCCAGCAGCTTTTTTAACACTGAAGCTTTCTTT. The variable domain in full, with the rest retrieved from reference TRBV7-2 and TRBJ1-1, is GAGVSQSPSNKVTEKGKDVELRCDPISGHTALYWYRQSLGQGLEFLIYFQGNSAPDKSGLPSDRFSAERTGGSVSTLTIQRTQQEDSAVYLCASSFFNTEAFFGQGTRLTVV.